Listed here is a single T cell receptor (beta chain). This specimen belongs to a study of Ad26.COV2.S vaccination and SARS-CoV-2 variants. Generated by immunoSEQ multiplex PCR, the TCRdb table keeps only in-frame clones and is missing some. This sample has just under 250,000 clones, with approximately 88% found just once. Sample treatment: roughly 18 received Ad26.COV2.S at low or high dose, single or two shots; 5 received placebo; per-sample allocation not given. It was on day 63 after the first vaccine or placebo injection that samples were taken. The germline V gene encodes CDR1 MNHEY and CDR2 SVGAGI. The CDR3 spans 13 residues. Trimming took 2 bases from V and 6 from J; bases not matched to a gene: 2.

The receptor was derived from a person between 18 and 59 years old who received the Ad26.COV2.S COVID-19 vaccine or a placebo. J is TRBJ1-2 and V is TRBV6-5; TRBD1 matches 8 bases. The sample consisted of peripheral blood, taken in a trial of Ad26.COV2.S vaccine versus placebo. This CDR3 reads CASSYPGQDGYTF. In nucleotides, the CDR3 is TGTGCCAGCAGTTACCCGGGACAGGATGGCTACACCTTC.